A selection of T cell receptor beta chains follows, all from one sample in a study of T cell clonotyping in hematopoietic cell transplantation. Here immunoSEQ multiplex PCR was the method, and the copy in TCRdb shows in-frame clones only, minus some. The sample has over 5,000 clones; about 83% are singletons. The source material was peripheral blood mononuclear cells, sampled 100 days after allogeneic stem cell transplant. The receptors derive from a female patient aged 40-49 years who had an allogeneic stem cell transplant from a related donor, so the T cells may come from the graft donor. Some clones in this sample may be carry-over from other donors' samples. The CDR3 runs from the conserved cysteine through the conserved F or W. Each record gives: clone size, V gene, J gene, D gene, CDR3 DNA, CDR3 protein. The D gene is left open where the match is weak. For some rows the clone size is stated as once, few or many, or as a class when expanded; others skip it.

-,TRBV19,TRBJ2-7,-,TGTGCCAGTAGCATCATCAGCTACGAGCAGTACTTC,CASSIISYEQYF
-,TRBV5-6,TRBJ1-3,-,TGTGCCTCCTCGTTGGGGGGCCTATCTGGAAACACCATATATTTT,CASSLGGLSGNTIYF
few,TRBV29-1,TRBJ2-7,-,TGCAGCGTTGGGTCAGGATGGAACGAGCAGTACTTC,CSVGSGWNEQYF
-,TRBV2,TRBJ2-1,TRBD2,TGTGCCAGCATTATGGGGGGGAATGAGCAGTTCTTC,CASIMGGNEQFF
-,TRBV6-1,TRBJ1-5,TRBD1,TGTGCCAGCAGTAATTCCGGGACAGGGGGTAATCCCCAGCATTTT,CASSNSGTGGNPQHF
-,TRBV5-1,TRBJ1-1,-,TGCGCCAGCAGCTTGGGAGGGACACAGAACACTGAAGCTTTCTTT,CASSLGGTQNTEAFF
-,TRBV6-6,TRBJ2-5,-,TGTGCCAGCAGTCTTCTGGAGACCCAGTACTTC,CASSLLETQYF
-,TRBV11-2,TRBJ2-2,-,TGTGCCAGCAGCTTAGACCTAGTGGTCGGGGAGCTGTTTTTT,CASSLDLVVGELFF
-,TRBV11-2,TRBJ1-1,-,TGTGCCAGCAGCTCCCCAGCTAGGGGGTTCACTGAAGCTTTCTTT,CASSSPARGFTEAFF
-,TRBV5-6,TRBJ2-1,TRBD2,TGTGCCAGCAGCTTGGCCTGGGCTAGCGGGAGAGGGAATGAGCAGTTCTTC,CASSLAWASGRGNEQFF
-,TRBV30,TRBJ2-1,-,TGTGCCTGGAGAGGGGGGGGGCTAGATTACAATGAGCAGTTCTTC,CAWRGGGLDYNEQFF
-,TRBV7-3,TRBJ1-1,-,TGTGCCAGCAGCTCAGGTCCGGGGGCCTCTGAAGCTTTCTTT,CASSSGPGASEAFF
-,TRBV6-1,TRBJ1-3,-,TGTGCCAGCAGTGACCAGACTGGGGCAGGGATATATTTT,CASSDQTGAGIYF
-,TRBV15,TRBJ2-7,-,TGTGCCACCAGCAGAGTGGCTAGCCTCCCCTACGAGCAGTACTTC,CATSRVASLPYEQYF
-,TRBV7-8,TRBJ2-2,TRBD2,TGTGCCAGCAGCTTAGCTGGGCTAGCGGGCTCAACCGGGGAGCTGTTTTTT,CASSLAGLAGSTGELFF
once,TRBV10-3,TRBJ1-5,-,TGTGCCATCAGGGCAGGGGATAGCAATCAGCCCCAGCATTTT,CAIRAGDSNQPQHF
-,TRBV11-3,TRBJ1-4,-,TGTGCCAGCAGCAGGGGTCGGGAAAAACTGTTTTTT,CASSRGREKLFF
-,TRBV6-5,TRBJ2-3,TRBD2,TGTGCCGTATCCCGAGTGGGAGGGAACACAGATACGCAGTATTTT,CAVSRVGGNTDTQYF
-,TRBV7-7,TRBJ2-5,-,TGTGCTAGCAGCTATGGGGGCTTGGCAGAGACCCAGTACTTC,CASSYGGLAETQYF
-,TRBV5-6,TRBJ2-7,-,TGTGCCAGCAGCTCCCCTATGGGGGTAATCTACGAGCAGTACTTC,CASSSPMGVIYEQYF
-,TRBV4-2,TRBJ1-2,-,TGTGCCAGCAGCTTGGTTGGGGGCGGCTATGGCTACACCTTC,CASSLVGGGYGYTF
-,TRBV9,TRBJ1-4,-,TGTGCCAGCACCAGGGCGGGTGAAAAACTGTTTTTT,CASTRAGEKLFF
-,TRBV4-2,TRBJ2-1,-,TGTGCCAGCAGCCAAGCGGTGGATGAGCAGTTCTTC,CASSQAVDEQFF
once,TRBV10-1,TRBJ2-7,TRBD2,TGCGCCAGCAGCGCCCCCGGTAGCGGGAGCCTCCACGAGCAGTACTTC,CASSAPGSGSLHEQYF
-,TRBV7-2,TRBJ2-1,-,TGTGCCAGCAGCTTAGTCACGGCGAATGAGCAGTTCTTC,CASSLVTANEQFF
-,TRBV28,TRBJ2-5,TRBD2,TGTGCCAGCAGTTTATGGACTAGCGGGGTAATCCAAGAGACCCAGTACTTC,CASSLWTSGVIQETQYF
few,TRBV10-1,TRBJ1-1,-,TGCGCCACCCGGTACAGCTTCACCACTGAAGCTTTCTTT,CATRYSFTTEAFF
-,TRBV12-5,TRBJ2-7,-,TGTGCTAGTGGTTCTCGGGCCTACGAGCAGTACTTC,CASGSRAYEQYF
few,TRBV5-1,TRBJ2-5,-,TGCGCCAGCAGCTTGGCCGAGCAGGGAGAGACCCAGTACTTC,CASSLAEQGETQYF
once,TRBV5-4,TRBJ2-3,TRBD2,TGTGCCAGCACAAAAACGGGACTAGCGGCGACAGATACGCAGTATTTT,CASTKTGLAATDTQYF
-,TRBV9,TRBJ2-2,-,TGTGCCAGCAGCGCCTCTAGAGACACCGGGGAGCTGTTTTTT,CASSASRDTGELFF